This T cell receptor beta chain was identified during a study of T cell repertoires in cytomegalovirus infection. About the study: TCR beta signatures that were public indicated CMV infection and matching HLA type.

Using its own MiXCR run on the reads, TCRdb lists one record per CDR3 protein. The repertoire consists of about 490,000 distinct CDR3 sequences, with roughly 29% occurring once and the leading ten covering about 12%. CDR1 SGHNT and CDR2 YENEEA come from the germline V gene. V lost 9 bases, J lost 6 bases, and 8 bases stayed unmatched. This CDR3 contains 13 residues. J is TRBJ2-3 and V is TRBV11-3; the match to TRBD2 covers 8 bases. Material: PBMCs. This clonotype originated in a human donor in good health (CMV status not recorded). Some clones in this sample may be carry-over from other donors' samples. The CDR3 is CASGTSSSDTQYF. CDR3 coding DNA: TGTGCCAGTGGGACTAGTTCCAGCGATACGCAGTATTTT.